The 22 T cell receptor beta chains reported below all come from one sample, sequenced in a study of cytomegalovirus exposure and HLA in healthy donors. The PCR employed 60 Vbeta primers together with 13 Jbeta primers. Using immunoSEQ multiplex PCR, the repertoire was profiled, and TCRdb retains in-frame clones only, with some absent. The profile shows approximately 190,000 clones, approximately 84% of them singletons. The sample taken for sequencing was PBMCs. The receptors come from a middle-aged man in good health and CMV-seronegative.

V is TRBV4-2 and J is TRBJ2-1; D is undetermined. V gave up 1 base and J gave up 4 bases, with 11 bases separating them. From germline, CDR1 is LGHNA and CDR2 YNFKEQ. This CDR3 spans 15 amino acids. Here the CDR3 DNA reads TGTGCCAGCAGCCAAGGCTACCTCAAATACAATGAGCAGTTCTTC. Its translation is CASSQGYLKYNEQFF.

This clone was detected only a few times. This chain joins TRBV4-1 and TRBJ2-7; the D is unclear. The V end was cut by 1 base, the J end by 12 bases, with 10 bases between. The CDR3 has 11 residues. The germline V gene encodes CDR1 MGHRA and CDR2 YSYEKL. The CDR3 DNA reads TGCGCCAGCAGCCAAGGGGCAAATTGGTACTTC. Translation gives CASSQGANWYF.

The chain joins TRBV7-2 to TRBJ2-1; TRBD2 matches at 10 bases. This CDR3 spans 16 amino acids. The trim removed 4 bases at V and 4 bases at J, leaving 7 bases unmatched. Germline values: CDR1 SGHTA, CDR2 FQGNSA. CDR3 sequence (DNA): TGTGCCAGCAGCTCCGGCCGGACTAGCGGATACAATGAGCAGTTCTTC. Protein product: CASSSGRTSGYNEQFF.

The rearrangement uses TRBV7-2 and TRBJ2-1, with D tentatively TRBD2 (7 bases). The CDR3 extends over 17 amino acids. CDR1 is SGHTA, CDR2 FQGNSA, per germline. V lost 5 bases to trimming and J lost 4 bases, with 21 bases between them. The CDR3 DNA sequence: TGTGCCAGCAGCCCTAGGACTGGGGGGGCGTTATACAATGAGCAGTTCTTC. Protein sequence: CASSPRTGGALYNEQFF.

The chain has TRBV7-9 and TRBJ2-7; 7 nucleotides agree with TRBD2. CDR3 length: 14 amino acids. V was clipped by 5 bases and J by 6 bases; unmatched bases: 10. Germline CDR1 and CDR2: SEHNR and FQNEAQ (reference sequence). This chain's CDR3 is CASSRGRQLGEQYF. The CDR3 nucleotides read TGTGCCAGCAGCCGCGGGAGACAGTTAGGCGAGCAGTACTTC.

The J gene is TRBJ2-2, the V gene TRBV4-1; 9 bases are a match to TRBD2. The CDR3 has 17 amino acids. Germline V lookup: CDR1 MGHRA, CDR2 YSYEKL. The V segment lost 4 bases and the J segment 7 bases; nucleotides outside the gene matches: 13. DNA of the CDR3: TGCGCCAGCAGCCTTGATAGCGGGGGAGACCTGGTCGGGGAGCTGTTTTTT. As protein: CASSLDSGGDLVGELFF.

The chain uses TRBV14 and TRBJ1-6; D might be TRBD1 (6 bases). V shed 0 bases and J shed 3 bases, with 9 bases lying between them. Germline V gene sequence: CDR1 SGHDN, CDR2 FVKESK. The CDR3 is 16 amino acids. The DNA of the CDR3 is TGTGCCAGCAGCCAAGAGAAGGGGGTCTATAATTCACCCCTCCACTTT. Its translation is CASSQEKGVYNSPLHF.

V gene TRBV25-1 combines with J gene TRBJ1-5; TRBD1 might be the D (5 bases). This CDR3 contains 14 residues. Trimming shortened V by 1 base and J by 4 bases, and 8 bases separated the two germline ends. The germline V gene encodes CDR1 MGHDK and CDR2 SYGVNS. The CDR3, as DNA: TGTGCCAGCAGTGAATGGACATTAAATCAGCCCCAGCATTTT. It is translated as CASSEWTLNQPQHF. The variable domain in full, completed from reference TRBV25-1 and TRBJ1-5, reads EADIYQTPRYLVIGTGKKITLECSQTMGHDKMYWYQQDPGMELHLIHYSYGVNSTEKGDLSSESTVSRIRTEHFPLTLESARPSHTSQYLCASSEWTLNQPQHFGDGTRLSIL.

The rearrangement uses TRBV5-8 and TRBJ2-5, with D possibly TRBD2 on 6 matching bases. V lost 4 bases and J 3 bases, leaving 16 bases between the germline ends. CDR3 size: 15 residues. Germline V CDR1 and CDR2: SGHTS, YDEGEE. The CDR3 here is CASSPGAKNKETQYF. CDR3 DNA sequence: TGTGCCAGCAGCCCGGGAGCAAAAAATAAAGAGACCCAGTACTTC. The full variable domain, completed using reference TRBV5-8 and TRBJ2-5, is EAGVTQSPTHLIKTRGQQATLRCSPISGHTSVYWYQQALGLGLQFLLWYDEGEERNRGNFPPRFSGRQFPNYSSELNVNALELEDSALYLCASSPGAKNKETQYFGPGTRLLVL.

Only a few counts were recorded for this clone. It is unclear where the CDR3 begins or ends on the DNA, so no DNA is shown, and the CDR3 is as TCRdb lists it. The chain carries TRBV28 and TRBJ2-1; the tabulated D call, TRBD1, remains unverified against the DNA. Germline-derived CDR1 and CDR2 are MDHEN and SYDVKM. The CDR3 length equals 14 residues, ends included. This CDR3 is CASSFRNVAQGSFF.

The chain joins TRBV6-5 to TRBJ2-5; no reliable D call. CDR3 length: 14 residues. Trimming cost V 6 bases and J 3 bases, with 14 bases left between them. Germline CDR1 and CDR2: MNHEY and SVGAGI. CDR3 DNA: TGTGCCAGCAGCCCTAGAGTCCTAGAAGAGACCCAGTACTTC. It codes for CASSPRVLEETQYF.

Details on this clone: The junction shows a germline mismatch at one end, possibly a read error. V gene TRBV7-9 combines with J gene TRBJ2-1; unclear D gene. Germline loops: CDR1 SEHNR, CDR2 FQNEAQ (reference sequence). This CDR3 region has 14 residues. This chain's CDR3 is CSSSLANSYNEQFF. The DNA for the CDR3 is TGTTCCAGCAGCTTGGCCAACTCCTACAATGAGCAGTTCTTC.

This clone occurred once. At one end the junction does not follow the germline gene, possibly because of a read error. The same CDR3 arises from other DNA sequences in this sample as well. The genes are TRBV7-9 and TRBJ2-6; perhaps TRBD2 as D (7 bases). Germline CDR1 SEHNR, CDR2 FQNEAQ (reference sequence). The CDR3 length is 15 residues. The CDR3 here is CSSSLGGAGANVLTF. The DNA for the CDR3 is TGTTCCAGCAGCCTAGGGGGGGCTGGGGCCAACGTCCTGACTTTC.

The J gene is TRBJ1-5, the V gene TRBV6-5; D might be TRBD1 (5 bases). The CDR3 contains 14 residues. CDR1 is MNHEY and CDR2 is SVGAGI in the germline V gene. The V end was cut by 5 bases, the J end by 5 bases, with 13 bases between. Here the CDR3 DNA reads TGTGCCAGCAGTCGGGGGGGAGATGATCAGCCCCAGCATTTT. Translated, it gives CASSRGGDDQPQHF.

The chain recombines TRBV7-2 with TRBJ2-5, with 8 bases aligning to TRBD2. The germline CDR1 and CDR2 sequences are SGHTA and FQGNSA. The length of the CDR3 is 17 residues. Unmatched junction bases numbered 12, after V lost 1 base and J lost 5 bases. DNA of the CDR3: TGTGCCAGCAGCTTAGGTGTGTTGGGACTAGACGACGAGACCCAGTACTTC. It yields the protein CASSLGVLGLDDETQYF. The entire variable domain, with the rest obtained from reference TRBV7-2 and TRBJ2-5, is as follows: GAGVSQSPSNKVTEKGKDVELRCDPISGHTALYWYRQSLGQGLEFLIYFQGNSAPDKSGLPSDRFSAERTGGSVSTLTIQRTQQEDSAVYLCASSLGVLGLDDETQYFGPGTRLLVL.

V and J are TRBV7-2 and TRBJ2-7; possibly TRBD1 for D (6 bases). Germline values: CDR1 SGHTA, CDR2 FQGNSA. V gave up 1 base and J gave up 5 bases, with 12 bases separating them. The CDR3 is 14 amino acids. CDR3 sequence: CASSLGTGWDEQYF. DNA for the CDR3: TGTGCCAGCAGCTTAGGCACAGGGTGGGACGAGCAGTACTTC.

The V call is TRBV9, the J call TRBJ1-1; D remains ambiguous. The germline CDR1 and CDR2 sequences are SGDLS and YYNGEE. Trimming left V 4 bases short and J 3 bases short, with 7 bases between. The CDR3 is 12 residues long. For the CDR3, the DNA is TGTGCCAGCAGCCCGGAGGACACTGAAGCTTTCTTT. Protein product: CASSPEDTEAFF.

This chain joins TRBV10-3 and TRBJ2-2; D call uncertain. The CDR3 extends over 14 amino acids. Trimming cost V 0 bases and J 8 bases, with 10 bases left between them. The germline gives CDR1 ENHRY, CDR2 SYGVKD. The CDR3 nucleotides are TGTGCCATCAGTGAGTCACCCACTGCAGGGGAGCTGTTTTTT. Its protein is CAISESPTAGELFF.

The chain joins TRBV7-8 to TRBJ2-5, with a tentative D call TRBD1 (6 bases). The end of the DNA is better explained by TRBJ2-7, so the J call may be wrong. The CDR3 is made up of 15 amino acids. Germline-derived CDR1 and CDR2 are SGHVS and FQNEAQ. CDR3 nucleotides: TGTGCCAGCAGCTATTCTCAGGGGATAGCCTACGAGCAGTACTTC. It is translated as CASSYSQGIAYEQYF.

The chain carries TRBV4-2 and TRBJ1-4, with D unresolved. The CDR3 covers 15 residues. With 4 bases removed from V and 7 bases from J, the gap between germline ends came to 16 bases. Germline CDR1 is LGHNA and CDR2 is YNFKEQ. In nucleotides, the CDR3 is TGTGCCAGCAGCCCCTCCCGGGATAGCGGTGAAAAACTGTTTTTT. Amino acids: CASSPSRDSGEKLFF.

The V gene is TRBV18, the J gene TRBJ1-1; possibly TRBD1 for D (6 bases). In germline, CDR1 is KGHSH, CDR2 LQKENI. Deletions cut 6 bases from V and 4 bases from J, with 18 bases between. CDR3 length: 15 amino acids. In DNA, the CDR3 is TGTGCCAGCTCCCCAGTCCAGGGGTCCGGCACTGAAGCTTTCTTT. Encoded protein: CASSPVQGSGTEAFF.

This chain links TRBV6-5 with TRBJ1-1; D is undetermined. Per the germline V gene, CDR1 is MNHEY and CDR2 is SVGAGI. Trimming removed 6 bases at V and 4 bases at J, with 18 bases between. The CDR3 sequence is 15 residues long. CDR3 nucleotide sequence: TGTGCCAGCAGCTCCGGGGAGGGCGTTCGCACTGAAGCTTTCTTT. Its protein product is CASSSGEGVRTEAFF.